This T cell receptor (beta chain) was captured by sequencing in a study of T cells in Graves' hyperthyroidism and ophthalmopathy. Uncontrolled infections, other autoimmune diseases, pregnancy or lactation led to exclusion of patients. Diagnoses were made from clinical symptoms, serum measures (thyroxine and TRAb), thyroid ultrasound and orbital computed tomography. Fresh peripheral blood, under 11 ml, yielded the PBMCs. This clonotype was found a few times. RNA transcripts gave rise to amplified TCR beta CDR3 regions. First-round RT-PCR targeting the TCR CDR3 was performed with the HTBI primer set. TCRdb re-derived calls from the multiplex PCR reads in MiXCR, one entry per CDR3 protein. The table records 490,000 or so distinct CDR3 sequences, roughly 22% of them present only once. The CDR3 runs 15 residues. The germline V and J ends were trimmed by 2 bases and 4 bases, with 14 bases remaining between them. CDR1 is MNHNS, CDR2 SASEGT, per germline.

The sequenced material came from blood. The chain links TRBV6-1 to TRBJ2-5; possibly TRBD1 for D (6 bases). The source is a woman between 65 and 79 years old with Graves' ophthalmopathy. Here the CDR3 DNA reads TGTGCCAGCAGTGAATTAACAGGGTTTCGAGAGACCCAGTACTTC. It encodes CASSELTGFRETQYF.